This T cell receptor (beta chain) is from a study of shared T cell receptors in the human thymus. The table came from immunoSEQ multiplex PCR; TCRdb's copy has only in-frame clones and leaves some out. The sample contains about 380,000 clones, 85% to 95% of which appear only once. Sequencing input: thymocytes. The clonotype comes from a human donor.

The CDR3 spells CASSESPTEEEETQYF. In DNA, the CDR3 is TGTGCCAGCAGTGAAAGCCCGACTGAGGAGGAAGAGACCCAGTACTTC. V usage is TRBV25-1 and J usage is TRBJ2-5; D possibly corresponds to TRBD2 (5 bases). V was shortened by 2 bases and J by 3 bases, with 16 bases between the two germline ends. The CDR3 runs to 16 residues. In germline, CDR1 is MGHDK, CDR2 SYGVNS.